This T cell receptor (beta chain) was identified during a study of CD8 T cells in Susac syndrome (dated by TCRdb to about 2019). Study-wide context: Whether CD8+ T cell activation and differentiation in Susac syndrome was antigen driven was tested using repertoire sequencing. The study compared CD8+ T cell repertoire clonality among approximately twelve healthy donors, 14 Susac syndrome patients and 15 multiple sclerosis patients.

Peripheral blood CD8+ and CD4+ T cells from healthy donors, Susac syndrome patients and multiple sclerosis patients were profiled by high-throughput TCR beta sequencing. Multiple sclerosis controls were treatment-naive patients with stable or active relapsing-remitting disease fulfilling revised McDonald criteria. Bulk CD8+ and CD4+ T cells were purified by magnetic negative isolation, while CD8+ TEMRA cells were enriched using FACS. Blood was drawn into EDTA tubes, processed within 24 hours, and PBMCs were isolated by density gradient centrifugation. PBMCs intended for TCR sequencing were cryopreserved in liquid nitrogen and were subsequently thawed in a 37 degrees C water bath. Purity of sorted or isolated CD4+, CD8+ and CD8+ TEMRA cells was at least 90%. In regard to this clonotype: Its antigen is not yet known. No base-level quality is on record; no much larger clone is a single base apart.

RNA was extracted using the RNeasy kit, and roughly 0.5 to 1 microgram was reverse transcribed with random hexamers. TCR beta CDR3 regions were amplified with the immunoSEQ multiplex PCR assay covering 54 Vbeta and 13 Jbeta segments. Bias from PCR amplification was corrected by using a synthetic template baseline for primer optimization and for computational correction. The authors' analysis ran thus. Only productive sequences were kept, with reads annotated to V, D and J genes according to IMGT and analyzed in immunoSEQ Analyzer. To calculate clonality, Shannon entropy was normalized by log2 of the number of productive unique sequences and then subtracted from one. For each patient and control, public and private clones were evaluated within the 100 most prevalent clones. Clones were defined as Susac-specific if absent from the healthy and MS cohorts, from approximately 1,100 published viral clones and from other ImmuneACCESS disease sequences. TCRdb itself trimmed the public reads at Q25 with fastp, ran MiXCR and retained productive beta chains. Rows are combined by CDR3 protein, so each entry shows the most common genes and DNA. The V and J calls here are based on TCRdb, not the publication. In this sample the table shows 65,000 to 80,000 distinct CDR3 sequences, roughly 90% of which occur a single time. 0.5% to 0.6% of the sample goes to the ten largest clones.

The CDR3 holds 14 amino acids from the cysteine to the phenylalanine. Here the CDR3 DNA is all that survives: 42 bases in frame from base 1. Trimming leaves V shorter by 8 bases and J shorter by 7 bases, with the junction holding 9 bases beyond the gene matches. In the germline V gene, CDR1 corresponds to LGHNT and CDR2 to FRNRAP. The paper as a whole reports these results and caveats: The study acknowledged that relatively few individuals were included in the TCR sequencing and HLA analysis.

This sequence uses TRBV12-5 and TRBJ2-1; a stretch of 9 junction bases matches TRBD1. The receptor's source is a human donor with multiple sclerosis. Sequencing was done on a sample of CD8+ T cells from PBMCs. The nucleotide sequence is given as TGTGCTAGTACGAGGGGGGACAGGGATAATGAGCAGTTCTTC. This translates into CASTRGDRDNEQFF.